One sample yielded the 27 T cell receptor beta chains listed below, sequenced in a study of blood T cell repertoires in COVID-19. Using immunoSEQ multiplex PCR, the repertoire was profiled, and TCRdb retains in-frame clones only, with some absent. Here the sample spans just over 250,000 clones, 75% to 95% being singletons. The material sequenced was peripheral blood. These receptors came from a young adult with COVID-19, enrolled during active disease.

This clone was seen a handful of times. This chain uses TRBV2 with TRBJ2-7, with 9 nucleotides matching TRBD2. Trimming removed 3 bases from V and 6 bases from J; junction bases left unmatched: 9. Per germline, CDR1 SNHLY and CDR2 FYNNEI. This CDR3 is 15 amino acids long. This CDR3 reads CASSDLVAGVGEQYF. The CDR3, as DNA: TGTGCCAGCAGTGACCTTGTAGCGGGAGTAGGCGAGCAGTACTTC.

The rearrangement uses TRBV7-9 and TRBJ2-3; 8 bases fit TRBD1. CDR1 SEHNR and CDR2 FQNEAQ come from the germline V gene (reference sequence). The CDR3 extends over 15 amino acids. Losses at the gene ends were 5 bases for V and 4 bases for J; bases not matched to a gene: 8. CDR3 amino acids: CASSHDRGVADTQYF. The CDR3 region has the DNA TGTGCCAGCAGCCACGACAGGGGAGTGGCAGATACGCAGTATTTT.

The rearrangement links TRBV5-5 to TRBJ2-1; D uncertain. V shed 2 bases and J shed 8 bases, with 14 bases lying between them. Germline CDR1 is SGHKS and CDR2 is YYEKEE (reference sequence). This CDR3 spans 14 amino acids. This CDR3 reads CASSFSADWDEQFF. CDR3 sequence (DNA): TGTGCCAGCAGCTTCAGCGCAGACTGGGATGAGCAGTTCTTC.

This clone came up once. This rearrangement joins TRBV28 to TRBJ2-2; the D gene is possibly TRBD2 (5 bases). Trimming pared 3 bases from V and 5 bases from J, leaving 13 bases between. The length of the CDR3 is 15 residues. Germline V CDR1 and CDR2: MDHEN, SYDVKM. In nucleotides, the CDR3 is TGTGCCAGCAGTTTGAGAGGGCGCCGGACCGGGGAGCTGTTTTTT. It translates to CASSLRGRRTGELFF.

This chain joins TRBV28 and TRBJ1-3, with unresolved D. Germline lookup yields CDR1 MDHEN and CDR2 SYDVKM. Between the trimmed V and J ends, which lost 5 bases and 7 bases, there was a span of 18 bases. The CDR3 spans 15 residues. CDR3 nucleotide sequence: TGTGCCAGCAGTCCCGGCAAAGTCCTAGGCAACACCATATATTTT. It translates to CASSPGKVLGNTIYF. The variable domain in full, completed from reference TRBV28 and TRBJ1-3, reads DVKVTQSSRYLVKRTGEKVFLECVQDMDHENMFWYRQDPGLGLRLIYFSYDVKMKEKGDIPEGYSVSREKKERFSLILESASTNQTSMYLCASSPGKVLGNTIYFGEGSWLTVV.

The chain couples TRBV5-1 to TRBJ2-5, with 12 bases identical to TRBD2. The V gene's germline CDR1 is SGHRS and CDR2 YFSETQ. The CDR3 extends over 15 amino acids. The J segment lost 5 bases and the V segment lost 4 bases, leaving 6 bases of the junction unmatched. Here the CDR3 reads CASSLMTSGSETQYF. The CDR3 bases are TGCGCCAGCAGCCTGATGACTAGCGGGAGTGAGACCCAGTACTTC.

This clone was picked up a small number of times. DNA for the CDR3: TGCAGCGTTGACCTTAGGGACTCCTATGGCTACACCTTC. This sequence encodes CSVDLRDSYGYTF. The genes are TRBV29-1 and TRBJ1-2; possible D gene TRBD1, 5 bases. V was clipped by 3 bases and J by 4 bases, with 12 bases between them. The length of the CDR3 is 13 residues. Germline V lookup: CDR1 SQVTM, CDR2 ANQGSEA.

A few counts support this clone. The chain has TRBV24-1 and TRBJ1-5; 9 bases are a match to TRBD1. The V and J ends lost 2 bases and 2 bases, in that order; junction bases with no gene match: 6. Germline V gene sequence: CDR1 KGHDR, CDR2 SFDVKD. The CDR3 loop spans 17 amino acids. The CDR3 DNA reads TGTGCCACCAGTGATTCCCGGACAGGGGCGGGCAATCAGCCCCAGCATTTT. Its protein product is CATSDSRTGAGNQPQHF.

This clone was picked up a small number of times. The rearrangement links TRBV7-9 to TRBJ2-7; D uncertain. V lost 5 bases, J lost 3 bases, and 14 bases lay in between. Germline assignment: CDR1 SEHNR and CDR2 FQNEAQ (reference sequence). The CDR3 is made up of 14 amino acids. CDR3 DNA sequence: TGTGCCAGCAGCAATGACGGTAGACTCTACGAGCAGTACTTC. It codes for CASSNDGRLYEQYF.

This sequence joins TRBV24-1 and TRBJ2-3; 7 positions agree with TRBD1. The V and J ends lost 6 bases and 5 bases, in that order; junction bases with no gene match: 7. The CDR3 has 14 amino acids. Germline assignment: CDR1 KGHDR and CDR2 SFDVKD. This CDR3 reads CATSPTRTGDTQYF. DNA of the CDR3: TGTGCCACCAGTCCCACCCGGACAGGAGATACGCAGTATTTT.

The chain couples TRBV29-1 to TRBJ1-2; tentative D call: TRBD1 (6 bases). Trimming took off 6 bases at V and 1 base at J, with 15 bases between the two ends. Germline lookup yields CDR1 SQVTM and CDR2 ANQGSEA. The CDR3 has 14 residues. The CDR3 DNA sequence: TGCAGCGTCCCCTTTCAGGGGCTTAACTATGGCTACACCTTC. This translates into CSVPFQGLNYGYTF. The whole variable domain, remainder taken from reference TRBV29-1 and TRBJ1-2, is SAVISQKPSRDICQRGTSLTIQCQVDSQVTMMFWYRQQPGQSLTLIATANQGSEATYESGFVIDKFPISRPNLTFSTLTVSNMSPEDSSIYLCSVPFQGLNYGYTFGSGTRLTVV.

The rearrangement uses TRBV4-1 and TRBJ2-1, with 12 bases matching TRBD2. Germline-derived CDR1 and CDR2 are MGHRA and YSYEKL. The CDR3 length is 16 residues. Germline trimming cut 0 bases from V and 7 bases from J; bases unmatched to any gene: 4. In DNA form, the CDR3 reads TGCGCCAGCAGCCAAGAGGTGCTAGCGGGAGGGAATGAGCAGTTCTTC. Its protein is CASSQEVLAGGNEQFF.

The rearrangement links TRBV6-2 or TRBV6-3 to TRBJ2-1; 8 bases map to TRBD2. CDR3 size: 15 residues. Germline CDR1 is MNHEY and CDR2 is SVGEGT. V lost 0 bases, J lost 6 bases, and 4 bases stayed unmatched. CDR3 sequence: CASSYSAGDSNEQFF. The CDR3, as DNA: TGTGCCAGCAGTTACTCAGCGGGAGACTCCAATGAGCAGTTCTTC.

The chain joins TRBV19 to TRBJ1-2; the D is unclear. Trimming removed 6 bases at V and 1 base at J, with 9 bases between. Germline loops: CDR1 LNHDA, CDR2 SQIVND (reference sequence). CDR3 length: 13 residues. CDR3 coding DNA: TGTGCCAGTAGCCAGGCACTTAACTATGGCTACACCTTC. Its protein product is CASSQALNYGYTF.

The chain couples TRBV7-2 to TRBJ1-5; D is possibly TRBD1 (5 bases). V lost 3 bases to trimming and J lost 5 bases, with 5 bases between them. The CDR3 covers 12 residues. Per germline, CDR1 SGHTA and CDR2 FQGNSA. CDR3 in DNA: TGTGCCAGCAGCTTCAGGGATCAGCCCCAGCATTTT. Amino acid sequence: CASSFRDQPQHF. Variable domain in full (rest from reference TRBV7-2 and TRBJ1-5): GAGVSQSPSNKVTEKGKDVELRCDPISGHTALYWYRQSLGQGLEFLIYFQGNSAPDKSGLPSDRFSAERTGGSVSTLTIQRTQQEDSAVYLCASSFRDQPQHFGDGTRLSIL.

The gene calls are TRBV7-9 and TRBJ2-7; D uncertain. From germline, CDR1 is SEHNR and CDR2 FQNEAQ (reference sequence). V was trimmed by 1 base and J by 7 bases, leaving 5 bases between them. The CDR3 is made up of 11 amino acids. Here the CDR3 DNA reads TGTGCCAGCAGCTTAGACACGGAGCAGTACTTC. It encodes CASSLDTEQYF.

Comments on this clone: Compared with germline, one end of the junction differs, possibly owing to a read error. The V gene is TRBV5-1, the J gene TRBJ1-3, with TRBD1 as a possible D gene (6 bases). CDR3 length equals 17 residues. Germline-derived CDR1 and CDR2 are SGHRS and YFSETQ. The CDR3 DNA reads TGCGCCAGCAGCTTGAACTTGGACAGAAGCTCTCGAAACACCATATATTTT. Its protein is CASSLNLDRSSRNTIYF.

V usage is TRBV24-1 and J usage is TRBJ2-3; TRBD1 matches at 8 bases. V shed 3 bases and J 4 bases; nucleotides not matched to a gene: 2. Germline values: CDR1 KGHDR, CDR2 SFDVKD. The CDR3 spans 14 residues. DNA of the CDR3: TGTGCCACCAGTGATCCGGACAGGGCAGATACGCAGTATTTT. Its protein is CATSDPDRADTQYF.

The V gene is TRBV10-3, the J gene TRBJ1-4; D is ambiguous. This CDR3 spans 13 amino acids. V was trimmed by 8 bases and J by 0 bases, leaving 7 bases between them. Germline CDR1 and CDR2: ENHRY and SYGVKD. CDR3 in amino acids: CAIGSATNEKLFF. DNA for the CDR3: TGTGCCATCGGCAGTGCAACTAATGAAAAACTGTTTTTT.

The chain recombines TRBV2 with TRBJ2-6; 11 nucleotides match TRBD1. Per germline, CDR1 SNHLY and CDR2 FYNNEI. This CDR3 has 17 amino acids. The V and J ends lost 6 bases and 4 bases, in that order; junction bases with no gene match: 8. Here the CDR3 reads CASRDRGRKAGANVLTF. In DNA form, the CDR3 reads TGTGCCAGCAGGGACAGGGGGCGCAAGGCCGGGGCCAACGTCCTGACTTTC. Full variable domain (rest looked up from reference TRBV2 and TRBJ2-6): EPEVTQTPSHQVTQMGQEVILRCVPISNHLYFYWYRQILGQKVEFLVSFYNNEISEKSEIFDDQFSVERPDGSNFTLKIRSTKLEDSAMYFCASRDRGRKAGANVLTFGAGSRLTVL.

The rearrangement links TRBV7-9 to TRBJ2-4, with 10 positions matching TRBD2. The CDR3 loop spans 18 amino acids. Germline V lookup: CDR1 SEHNR, CDR2 FQNEAQ (reference sequence). V trimming: 4 bases; J trimming: 2 bases; junction bases outside the gene matches: 11. The CDR3 coding sequence is TGTGCCAGCAGCTCGCCCCTAGCGGGAGAGCGTACCAAAAACATTCAGTACTTC. Protein sequence: CASSSPLAGERTKNIQYF. The variable domain in full, with the rest retrieved from reference TRBV7-9 and TRBJ2-4, is DTGVSQNPRHKITKRGQNVTFRCDPISEHNRLYWYRQTLGQGPEFLTYFQNEAQLEKSRLLSDRFSAERPKGSFSTLEIQRTEQGDSAMYLCASSSPLAGERTKNIQYFGAGTRLSVL.

The rearrangement joins TRBV24-1 to TRBJ2-1; D perhaps matches TRBD2 (5 bases). In germline, CDR1 is KGHDR, CDR2 SFDVKD. Trimming pared 1 base from V and 12 bases from J, leaving 12 bases between. This CDR3 has 13 residues. The DNA for the CDR3 is TGTGCCACCAGTGATTTATCGGGATCTCGGCAGTTCTTC. Translation gives CATSDLSGSRQFF.

This CDR3 is CASSFGVEQYF. In DNA form, the CDR3 reads TGTGCCAGCAGCTTCGGGGTGGAGCAGTACTTC. The chain combines TRBV7-9 with TRBJ2-7; possible D gene TRBD2, 5 bases. V shed 3 bases and J shed 7 bases, with 7 bases lying between them. CDR1 SEHNR and CDR2 FQNEAQ come from the germline V gene (reference sequence). The CDR3 has 11 amino acids.

This clone showed up just a few times. The rearrangement joins TRBV19 to TRBJ1-1, with D unresolved. The V end lost 5 bases, the J end lost 1 base, and 11 bases lay between the germline ends. This CDR3 contains 14 residues. CDR1 is LNHDA and CDR2 is SQIVND in the germline V gene (reference sequence). CDR3 loop: CASSPRGPNTEAFF. CDR3 bases: TGTGCCAGTAGTCCTCGGGGTCCGAACACTGAAGCTTTCTTT. Filled out from reference TRBV19 and TRBJ1-1, the complete variable domain reads DGGITQSPKYLFRKEGQNVTLSCEQNLNHDAMYWYRQDPGQGLRLIYYSQIVNDFQKGDIAEGYSVSREKKESFPLTVTSAQKNPTAFYLCASSPRGPNTEAFFGQGTRLTVV.

The chain joins TRBV9 to TRBJ2-2, with D perhaps TRBD2 (5 bases). Trimming cost V 5 bases and J 1 base, with 6 bases left between them. The CDR3 extends over 13 amino acids. CDR1 and CDR2 from the germline V gene are SGDLS and YYNGEE. For the CDR3, the DNA is TGTGCCAGCAGAGGAGGGAACACCGGGGAGCTGTTTTTT. Translation gives CASRGGNTGELFF.

This clone was counted once. This chain links TRBV9 with TRBJ2-1; 8 bases match TRBD2. Per germline, CDR1 SGDLS and CDR2 YYNGEE. V shed 4 bases, J shed 6 bases, and the junction held 9 bases outside the gene matches. This CDR3 has 15 residues. The CDR3 protein is CASSPGSGSPNEQFF. The CDR3 DNA reads TGTGCCAGCAGCCCTGGCAGCGGGAGCCCCAATGAGCAGTTCTTC. Full variable domain (missing parts from reference TRBV9 and TRBJ2-1): DSGVTQTPKHLITATGQRVTLRCSPRSGDLSVYWYQQSLDQGLQFLIQYYNGEERAKGNILERFSAQQFPDLHSELNLSSLELGDSALYFCASSPGSGSPNEQFFGPGTRLTVL.

This sequence joins TRBV5-4 and TRBJ1-2; D gene uncertain. The CDR3 extends over 15 amino acids. V was trimmed by 0 bases and J by 0 bases, leaving 9 bases between them. Germline V gene data show CDR1 as SGHNT and CDR2 as YYREEE (reference sequence). The CDR3 region is CASSLGLLTNYGYTF. The CDR3 nucleotides read TGTGCCAGCAGCTTGGGACTTTTAACTAACTATGGCTACACCTTC. The variable domain in full, completed from reference TRBV5-4 and TRBJ1-2, reads ETGVTQSPTHLIKTRGQQVTLRCSSQSGHNTVSWYQQALGQGPQFIFQYYREEENGRGNFPPRFSGLQFPNYSSELNVNALELDDSALYLCASSLGLLTNYGYTFGSGTRLTVV.